This TCR beta chain originates from a study of blood T cells in healthy people across ages. Germline assignment: CDR1 MDHEN and CDR2 SYDVKM. CDR3 length: 13 amino acids. The V and J ends lost 3 bases and 5 bases respectively, with 11 bases between them. Study observations and caveats: Strong correlation existed between TCR beta diversity and naive T cell percentage.

Every donor gave approximately 10 milliliters of peripheral blood. This clonotype showed up many times. Its antigen is not identified. Sample-barcoded 5' priming and a J-beta primer mix drove a second PCR of about 6 to 12 cycles. TCRdb re-called the 5' RACE reads with MiXCR, one entry per CDR3 protein. The table has approximately 880,000 distinct CDR3 sequences, roughly 43% seen once. The source of this sequence is a man aged 30 to 45 in good health. Sequencing was carried out using blood. The rearrangement links TRBV28 to TRBJ2-7; no reliable D call. CDR3 sequence: CASSFRVLDEQYF. The CDR3 DNA sequence: TGTGCCAGCAGTTTCCGGGTTCTGGACGAGCAGTACTTC.